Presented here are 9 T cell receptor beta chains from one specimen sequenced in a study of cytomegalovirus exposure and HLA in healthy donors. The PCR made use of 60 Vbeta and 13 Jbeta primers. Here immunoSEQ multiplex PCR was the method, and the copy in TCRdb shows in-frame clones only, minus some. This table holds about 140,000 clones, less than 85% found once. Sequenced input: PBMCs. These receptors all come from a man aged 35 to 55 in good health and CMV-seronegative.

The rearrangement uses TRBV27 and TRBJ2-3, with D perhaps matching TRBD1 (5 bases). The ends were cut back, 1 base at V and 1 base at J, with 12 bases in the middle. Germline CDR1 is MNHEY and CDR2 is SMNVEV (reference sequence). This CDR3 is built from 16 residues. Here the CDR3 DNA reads TGTGCCAGCAGTTTATTCCCAGGGTTAGGCACAGATACGCAGTATTTT. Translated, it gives CASSLFPGLGTDTQYF.

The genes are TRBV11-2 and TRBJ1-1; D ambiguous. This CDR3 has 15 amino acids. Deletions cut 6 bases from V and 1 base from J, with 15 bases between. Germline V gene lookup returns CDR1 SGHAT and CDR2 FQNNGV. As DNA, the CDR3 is TGTGCCAGCAGTCCTGCAGACACGACGAACACTGAAGCTTTCTTT. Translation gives CASSPADTTNTEAFF.

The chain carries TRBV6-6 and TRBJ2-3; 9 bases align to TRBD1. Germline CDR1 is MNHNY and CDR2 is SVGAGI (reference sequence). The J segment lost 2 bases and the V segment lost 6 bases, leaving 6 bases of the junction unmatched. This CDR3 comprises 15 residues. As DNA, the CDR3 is TGTGCCAGCAGGCCGGGACAGGGAGACACAGATACGCAGTATTTT. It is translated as CASRPGQGDTDTQYF.

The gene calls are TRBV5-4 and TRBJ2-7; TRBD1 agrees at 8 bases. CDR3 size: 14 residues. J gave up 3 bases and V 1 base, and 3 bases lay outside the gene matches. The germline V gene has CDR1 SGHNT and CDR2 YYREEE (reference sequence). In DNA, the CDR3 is TGTGCCAGCAGCTTGCTCGGACAGGGCTACGAGCAGTACTTC. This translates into CASSLLGQGYEQYF.

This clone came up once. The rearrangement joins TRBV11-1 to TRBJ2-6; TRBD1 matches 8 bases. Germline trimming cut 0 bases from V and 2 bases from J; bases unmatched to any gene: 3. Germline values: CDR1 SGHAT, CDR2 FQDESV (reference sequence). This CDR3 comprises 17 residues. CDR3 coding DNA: TGTGCCAGCAGCTTAGCTGCGACAGGGGCTGGGGCCAACGTCCTGACTTTC. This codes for CASSLAATGAGANVLTF.

CDR3 coding DNA: TGTGCCATCAGTGAGTCTGGTAGCGGGGGGGGCACAGATACGCAGTATTTT. It is translated as CAISESGSGGGTDTQYF. This chain links TRBV10-3 with TRBJ2-3; 11 nucleotides line up with TRBD2. CDR3 size: 17 residues. CDR1 and CDR2 (germline): ENHRY, SYGVKD. J gave up 1 base and V 0 bases, and 3 bases lay outside the gene matches.

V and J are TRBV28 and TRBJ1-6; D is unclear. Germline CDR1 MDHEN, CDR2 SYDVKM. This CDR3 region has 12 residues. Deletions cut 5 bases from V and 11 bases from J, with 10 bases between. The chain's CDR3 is CASSQALTPLHF. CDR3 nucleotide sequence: TGTGCCAGCAGTCAAGCCTTAACACCCCTCCACTTT.

The CDR3 spells CASSQRINQPQHF. Written as DNA, the CDR3 is TGCGCCAGCAGCCAACGTATCAATCAGCCCCAGCATTTT. This rearrangement joins TRBV4-1 to TRBJ1-5, with D unresolved. Trimming cost V 2 bases and J 3 bases, with 5 bases left between them. The germline V gene encodes CDR1 MGHRA and CDR2 YSYEKL. The CDR3 is 13 residues long.

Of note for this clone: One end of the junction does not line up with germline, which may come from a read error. The CDR3 coding sequence is TGTGCCACCAGCAGTAGGGGGAGTGGGGCCAACGGCCTGACTTTC. As protein: CATSSRGSGANGLTF. The gene calls are TRBV15 and TRBJ2-6, with D possibly being TRBD1 (6 bases). The CDR3 is 15 residues long. Germline lookup yields CDR1 LNHNV and CDR2 YYDKDF (reference sequence).